A selection of T cell receptor beta chains follows, all from one sample in a study of early T cells in non-severe SARS-CoV-2 infection. TCRdb re-derived calls from the 5' RACE reads in MiXCR, one entry per CDR3 protein. Here the sample spans tens of thousands of distinct CDR3 sequences, approximately 10% being singletons. The sample taken for sequencing was whole blood. These receptors were taken from an adult who was a healthcare worker with PCR-confirmed SARS-CoV-2 infection or an uninfected control (not recorded which). Both conserved end residues are part of each CDR3. The D gene is left open where the match is weak. Only part of the rows carry a size: once, few, many, or a class if the clone is expanded.

d_call: -
j_call: TRBJ2-3
clone_size: few
v_call: TRBV11-2
cdr3_aa: CASSNYGRRALTDTQYF
cdr3_nt: TGTGCCAGCAGCAATTACGGGCGGCGGGCCCTCACAGATACGCAGTATTTT

d_call: -
j_call: TRBJ1-2
clone_size: many
v_call: TRBV5-1
cdr3_aa: CASSLASPTQGNYGYTF
cdr3_nt: TGCGCCAGCAGCTTGGCCTCCCCTACACAGGGTAACTATGGCTACACCTTC

d_call: -
j_call: TRBJ1-3
clone_size: many
v_call: TRBV6-5
cdr3_aa: CASSSSTGNTIYF
cdr3_nt: TGTGCCAGCAGTTCCTCCACTGGAAACACCATATATTTT

d_call: TRBD1
j_call: TRBJ1-4
clone_size: many
v_call: TRBV19
cdr3_aa: CASSIDRVNEKLFF
cdr3_nt: TGTGCCAGTAGTATCGACAGGGTTAATGAAAAACTGTTTTTT

d_call: -
j_call: TRBJ2-7
clone_size: -
v_call: TRBV5-1
cdr3_aa: CASSLEDEQYF
cdr3_nt: TGCGCCAGCAGCTTGGAGGACGAGCAGTACTTC

d_call: TRBD2
j_call: TRBJ2-1
clone_size: few
v_call: TRBV7-8
cdr3_aa: CASSQPSGWPNNEQFF
cdr3_nt: TGTGCCAGCAGCCAACCTAGCGGGTGGCCGAACAATGAGCAGTTCTTC

d_call: TRBD2
j_call: TRBJ2-5
clone_size: -
v_call: TRBV4-1
cdr3_aa: CASSPGTSGTGETQYF
cdr3_nt: TGCGCCAGCAGCCCCGGGACTAGCGGGACCGGAGAGACCCAGTACTTC

d_call: -
j_call: TRBJ2-5
clone_size: many
v_call: TRBV6-5
cdr3_aa: CASSGSAVETQYF
cdr3_nt: TGTGCCAGCAGCGGTTCGGCAGTAGAGACCCAGTACTTC

d_call: -
j_call: TRBJ2-1
clone_size: few
v_call: TRBV7-7
cdr3_aa: CASSLVEDGEQFF
cdr3_nt: TGTGCCAGCAGCTTAGTCGAGGACGGTGAGCAGTTCTTC

d_call: TRBD2
j_call: TRBJ2-7
clone_size: few
v_call: TRBV12-3/TRBV12-4
cdr3_aa: CASRFYGTSGSSEQYF
cdr3_nt: TGTGCCAGCAGATTCTACGGGACTAGCGGGAGTAGCGAGCAGTACTTC

d_call: -
j_call: TRBJ1-2
clone_size: -
v_call: TRBV6-6
cdr3_aa: CASSPAQGINYGYTF
cdr3_nt: TGTGCCAGCAGCCCGGCGCAGGGAATTAACTATGGCTACACCTTC

d_call: TRBD2
j_call: TRBJ2-7
clone_size: few
v_call: TRBV29-1
cdr3_aa: CSVSGRATYEQYF
cdr3_nt: TGCAGCGTCAGCGGGAGGGCCACCTACGAGCAGTACTTC

d_call: -
j_call: TRBJ1-2
clone_size: few
v_call: TRBV2
cdr3_aa: CASSRTENYGYTF
cdr3_nt: TGTGCCAGCAGTCGGACAGAGAACTATGGCTACACCTTC

d_call: -
j_call: TRBJ2-7
clone_size: few
v_call: TRBV3-1
cdr3_aa: CASSQAPPSWEQYF
cdr3_nt: TGTGCCAGCAGCCAAGCACCCCCCTCGTGGGAGCAGTACTTC

d_call: -
j_call: TRBJ1-1
clone_size: -
v_call: TRBV6-2/TRBV6-3
cdr3_aa: CASSSYQLNTEAFF
cdr3_nt: TGTGCCAGCAGTTCTTACCAGTTGAACACTGAAGCTTTCTTT

d_call: -
j_call: TRBJ2-2
clone_size: -
v_call: TRBV7-9
cdr3_aa: CASSPRIDGSSGELFF
cdr3_nt: TGTGCCAGCAGCCCCCGCATCGACGGGTCATCCGGGGAGCTGTTTTTT

d_call: -
j_call: TRBJ1-5
clone_size: many
v_call: TRBV4-1
cdr3_aa: CASSQERDQPQHF
cdr3_nt: TGCGCCAGCAGCCAAGAGCGGGACCAGCCCCAGCATTTT

d_call: -
j_call: TRBJ1-5
clone_size: many
v_call: TRBV9
cdr3_aa: CASSVGSLSNQPQHF
cdr3_nt: TGTGCCAGCAGCGTAGGGTCCTTGAGCAATCAGCCCCAGCATTTT

d_call: TRBD2
j_call: TRBJ2-2
clone_size: many
v_call: TRBV10-1
cdr3_aa: CASSERMGRGPNTGELFF
cdr3_nt: TGCGCCAGCAGTGAGCGCATGGGGAGGGGCCCGAACACCGGGGAGCTGTTTTTT

d_call: -
j_call: TRBJ1-2
clone_size: -
v_call: TRBV29-1
cdr3_aa: CSASRTDFYGYTF
cdr3_nt: TGCAGCGCCTCCCGGACGGACTTCTATGGCTACACCTTC

d_call: TRBD2
j_call: TRBJ2-5
clone_size: -
v_call: TRBV28
cdr3_aa: CASSFLGTSGKETQYF
cdr3_nt: TGTGCCAGCAGTTTCCTCGGGACTAGCGGGAAAGAGACCCAGTACTTC

d_call: -
j_call: TRBJ1-5
clone_size: medium-sized
v_call: TRBV7-2
cdr3_aa: CASSLVPTANQPQHF
cdr3_nt: TGTGCCAGCAGCTTAGTCCCGACAGCGAATCAGCCCCAGCATTTT

d_call: -
j_call: TRBJ1-2
clone_size: many
v_call: TRBV6-1
cdr3_aa: CASSPPRAKDYGYTF
cdr3_nt: TGTGCCAGCAGTCCCCCCCGGGCTAAGGACTATGGCTACACCTTC

d_call: -
j_call: TRBJ1-2
clone_size: many
v_call: TRBV4-2
cdr3_aa: CASTQSYLRGYTF
cdr3_nt: TGTGCCAGCACCCAATCGTATCTCCGCGGCTACACCTTC

d_call: TRBD1
j_call: TRBJ2-3
clone_size: -
v_call: TRBV4-1
cdr3_aa: CASSQHGTGGSTDTQYF
cdr3_nt: TGCGCCAGCAGCCAACACGGCACAGGGGGAAGCACAGATACGCAGTATTTT

d_call: -
j_call: TRBJ1-3
clone_size: few
v_call: TRBV4-2
cdr3_aa: CASSQDLRGEDTIYF
cdr3_nt: TGTGCCAGCAGCCAAGATCTTCGCGGGGAGGACACCATATATTTT

d_call: -
j_call: TRBJ2-7
clone_size: many
v_call: TRBV24-1
cdr3_aa: CATSSSGEDGISYEQYF
cdr3_nt: TGTGCCACCAGCTCCTCGGGGGAGGACGGCATCTCCTACGAGCAGTACTTC

d_call: -
j_call: TRBJ2-1
clone_size: many
v_call: TRBV6-1
cdr3_aa: CASREVPEQFF
cdr3_nt: TGTGCCAGCAGGGAGGTTCCTGAGCAGTTCTTC

d_call: TRBD2
j_call: TRBJ2-5
clone_size: many
v_call: TRBV5-1
cdr3_aa: CASSLALAKETQYF
cdr3_nt: TGCGCCAGCAGCTTGGCACTAGCGAAAGAGACCCAGTACTTC

d_call: -
j_call: TRBJ2-7
clone_size: -
v_call: TRBV27
cdr3_aa: CASSFRSSPYEQYF
cdr3_nt: TGTGCCAGCAGTTTTAGATCGAGCCCCTACGAGCAGTACTTC

d_call: -
j_call: TRBJ2-3
clone_size: few
v_call: TRBV6-4
cdr3_aa: CASSEASWADTQYF
cdr3_nt: TGTGCCAGCAGTGAAGCAAGTTGGGCAGATACGCAGTATTTT

d_call: -
j_call: TRBJ2-5
clone_size: few
v_call: TRBV14
cdr3_aa: CASSQGGTQYF
cdr3_nt: TGTGCCAGCAGCCAAGGGGGGACCCAGTACTTC

d_call: -
j_call: TRBJ1-1
clone_size: -
v_call: TRBV4-1
cdr3_aa: CASSPFGGFTEAFF
cdr3_nt: TGCGCCAGCAGCCCGTTCGGGGGCTTCACTGAAGCTTTCTTT

d_call: -
j_call: TRBJ1-2
clone_size: -
v_call: TRBV27
cdr3_aa: CASSLSTAPSGYTF
cdr3_nt: TGTGCCAGCAGTTTGTCGACAGCCCCTAGTGGCTACACCTTC

d_call: TRBD2
j_call: TRBJ2-3
clone_size: few
v_call: TRBV11-2
cdr3_aa: CASSLGGLAGADTQYF
cdr3_nt: TGTGCCAGCAGCTTAGGAGGACTAGCGGGAGCAGATACGCAGTATTTT

d_call: -
j_call: TRBJ1-2
clone_size: -
v_call: TRBV18
cdr3_aa: CASSLQGRGNYGYTF
cdr3_nt: TGTGCCAGCTCACTACAGGGCAGGGGTAACTATGGCTACACCTTC

d_call: -
j_call: TRBJ2-7
clone_size: few
v_call: TRBV7-2
cdr3_aa: CASSLGGQGFTYEQYF
cdr3_nt: TGTGCCAGCAGCTTAGGAGGTCAGGGGTTTACCTACGAGCAGTACTTC

d_call: TRBD2
j_call: TRBJ2-3
clone_size: few
v_call: TRBV30
cdr3_aa: CAWSETGGTDTQYF
cdr3_nt: TGTGCCTGGAGTGAGACGGGGGGAACAGATACGCAGTATTTT

d_call: -
j_call: TRBJ1-4
clone_size: many
v_call: TRBV9
cdr3_aa: CASSVTATNEKLFF
cdr3_nt: TGTGCCAGCAGCGTAACGGCAACTAATGAAAAACTGTTTTTT

d_call: TRBD1
j_call: TRBJ1-2
clone_size: few
v_call: TRBV28
cdr3_aa: CASSLGGTVYGYTF
cdr3_nt: TGTGCCAGCAGTTTGGGCGGGACAGTCTATGGCTACACCTTC

d_call: -
j_call: TRBJ2-1
clone_size: few
v_call: TRBV7-6
cdr3_aa: CASSLGGSRYNEQFF
cdr3_nt: TGTGCCAGCAGCTTAGGGGGATCGCGCTACAATGAGCAGTTCTTC

d_call: -
j_call: TRBJ1-3
clone_size: -
v_call: TRBV7-9
cdr3_aa: CASSLQRISGNTIYF
cdr3_nt: TGTGCCAGCAGCTTACAGCGGATCTCTGGAAACACCATATATTTT

d_call: TRBD2
j_call: TRBJ2-7
clone_size: many
v_call: TRBV19
cdr3_aa: CASSHSGGRTYEQYF
cdr3_nt: TGTGCCAGTAGCCATAGCGGGGGGCGGACCTACGAGCAGTACTTC

d_call: -
j_call: TRBJ2-3
clone_size: few
v_call: TRBV20-1
cdr3_aa: CSARDREGTDTQYF
cdr3_nt: TGCAGTGCTAGAGACAGGGAGGGCACAGATACGCAGTATTTT

d_call: -
j_call: TRBJ2-5
clone_size: -
v_call: TRBV28
cdr3_aa: CASSLAGKAETQYF
cdr3_nt: TGTGCCAGCAGTTTGGCGGGGAAGGCGGAGACCCAGTACTTC

d_call: -
j_call: TRBJ2-2
clone_size: -
v_call: TRBV12-3/TRBV12-4
cdr3_aa: CASSPTETNTGELFF
cdr3_nt: TGTGCCAGCAGCCCGACGGAGACGAACACCGGGGAGCTGTTTTTT

d_call: -
j_call: TRBJ2-6
clone_size: many
v_call: TRBV13
cdr3_aa: CASSLQGSAGANVLTF
cdr3_nt: TGTGCCAGCAGCTTACAGGGAAGTGCTGGGGCCAACGTCCTGACTTTC

d_call: TRBD2
j_call: TRBJ2-1
clone_size: once
v_call: TRBV29-1
cdr3_aa: CSVGDSGVTYNEQFF
cdr3_nt: TGCAGCGTGGGAGATAGCGGGGTCACCTACAATGAGCAGTTCTTC

d_call: -
j_call: TRBJ1-2
clone_size: few
v_call: TRBV25-1
cdr3_aa: CASSSTANYGYTF
cdr3_nt: TGTGCCAGCAGTTCTACGGCGAACTATGGCTACACCTTC

d_call: -
j_call: TRBJ2-1
clone_size: many
v_call: TRBV6-1
cdr3_aa: CASSEIWEGWQGVSSYNEQFF
cdr3_nt: TGTGCCAGCAGTGAAATATGGGAGGGATGGCAGGGGGTAAGCTCCTACAATGAGCAGTTCTTC

d_call: -
j_call: TRBJ1-5
clone_size: few
v_call: TRBV30
cdr3_aa: CAWSLGNNQPQHF
cdr3_nt: TGTGCCTGGAGTTTAGGAAACAATCAGCCCCAGCATTTT

d_call: TRBD2
j_call: TRBJ2-3
clone_size: medium-sized
v_call: TRBV14
cdr3_aa: CASSQGTRGRTDTQYF
cdr3_nt: TGTGCCAGCAGCCAAGGGACTAGAGGGCGCACAGATACGCAGTATTTT